This TCR beta chain was found in a study of early stage breast cancer tumors. As to this clone: The antigen remains undetermined.

Study-level points and caveats: Comparing each tissue with blood distinguished tumor from normal in 14 of 16 patients. Enriched TCRB sequences shared across patients were mostly commonly generated sequences.

Assay used: immunoSEQ multiplex PCR; TCRdb lists only in-frame clones, some missing. Of 60,000 to 80,000 clones in the sample, around four fifths were seen once. V was trimmed by 6 bases and J by 4 bases, leaving 10 bases between them. Germline V gene lookup returns CDR1 SGHRS and CDR2 YFSETQ. This CDR3 is built from 12 residues. The sample taken for sequencing was blood. The origin of this receptor is a person aged 55 to 75 with breast cancer. The gene calls are TRBV5-1 and TRBJ2-5; D remains unclear. CDR3 coding DNA: TGCGCCAGCACAGCGCACGGAGAGACCCAGTACTTC. It specifies CASTAHGETQYF.